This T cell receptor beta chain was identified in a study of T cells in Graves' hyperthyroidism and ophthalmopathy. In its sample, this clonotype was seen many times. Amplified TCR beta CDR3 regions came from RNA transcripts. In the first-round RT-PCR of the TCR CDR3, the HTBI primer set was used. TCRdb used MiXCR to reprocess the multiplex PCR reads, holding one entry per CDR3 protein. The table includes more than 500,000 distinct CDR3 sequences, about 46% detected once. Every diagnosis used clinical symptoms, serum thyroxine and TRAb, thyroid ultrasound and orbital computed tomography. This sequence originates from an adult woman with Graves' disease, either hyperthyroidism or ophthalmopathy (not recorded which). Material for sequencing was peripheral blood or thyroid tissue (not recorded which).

The CDR3 region is CASSEATWGTEAFF. CDR3 bases: TGTGCCAGCAGTGAGGCCACCTGGGGAACTGAAGCTTTCTTT. This chain connects TRBV2 to TRBJ1-1; D not resolved. Germline V gene data show CDR1 as SNHLY and CDR2 as FYNNEI. Trimming removed 3 bases from V and 5 bases from J, with 13 bases in between. The CDR3 length is 14 residues. Combining the CDR3 with reference TRBV2 and TRBJ1-1 gives the whole variable domain EPEVTQTPSHQVTQMGQEVILRCVPISNHLYFYWYRQILGQKVEFLVSFYNNEISEKSEIFDDQFSVERPDGSNFTLKIRSTKLEDSAMYFCASSEATWGTEAFFGQGTRLTVV.